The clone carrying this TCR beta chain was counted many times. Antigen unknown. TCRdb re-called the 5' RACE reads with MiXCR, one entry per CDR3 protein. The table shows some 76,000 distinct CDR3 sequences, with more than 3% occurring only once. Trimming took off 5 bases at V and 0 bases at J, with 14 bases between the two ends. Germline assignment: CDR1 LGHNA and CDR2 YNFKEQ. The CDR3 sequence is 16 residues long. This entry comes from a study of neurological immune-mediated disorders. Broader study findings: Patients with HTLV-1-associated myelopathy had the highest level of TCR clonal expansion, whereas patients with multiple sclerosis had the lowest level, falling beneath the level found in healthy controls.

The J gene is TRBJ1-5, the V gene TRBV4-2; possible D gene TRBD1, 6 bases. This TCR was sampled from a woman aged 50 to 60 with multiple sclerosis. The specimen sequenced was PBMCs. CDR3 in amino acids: CASSNDRTNSNQPQHF. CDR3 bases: TGTGCCAGCAGCAACGACAGGACCAATAGCAATCAGCCCCAGCATTTT.